What follows are 32 T cell receptor beta chains derived from one specimen sequenced in a study of molecular identifiers for immune sequencing clone quantification. MiXCR, run by TCRdb on the PCR reads, gives a single entry per CDR3 protein. The data hold a few hundred thousand distinct CDR3 sequences, with about a fifth observed a single time. Sequenced: naive CD8+ T cells from blood, with Jurkat cell RNA spiked in. Subset described: FACS-sorted CD8+CD4-CCR7+CD45RA+ naive T cells. These receptors were obtained from a human donor in good health. Some libraries in this study had Jurkat cell RNA spiked in.

The chain carries TRBV6-5 and TRBJ1-6; TRBD1 might be the D (6 bases). Trimming took 2 bases from V and 8 from J, leaving 13 bases between them. CDR1 is MNHEY, CDR2 SVGAGI, per germline. The CDR3 extends over 15 amino acids. The CDR3: CASSYAGQGYSPLHF. CDR3 nucleotides: TGTGCCAGCAGTTACGCGGGGCAGGGGTATTCACCCCTCCACTTT.

The CDR3 coding sequence is TGCGCCAGCAGCCACTTGACAGGAACAGATACGCAGTATTTT. This sequence encodes CASSHLTGTDTQYF. J is TRBJ2-3 and V is TRBV4-3, with D possibly TRBD1 on 6 matching bases. Trimming shortened V by 3 bases and J by 3 bases, and 10 bases separated the two germline ends. The CDR3 is made up of 14 amino acids. CDR1 and CDR2 from the germline V gene are LGHNA and YSLEER.

This clonotype was detected ten times or more. The V gene is TRBV5-6, the J gene TRBJ2-5; D is uncertain. V lost 3 bases to trimming and J lost 6 bases, with 12 bases between them. The CDR3 covers 13 residues. Germline V gives CDR1 SGHDT, CDR2 YYEEEE. As DNA, the CDR3 is TGTGCCAGCAGCTGGGAAGCCGAGAAGACCCAGTACTTC. The encoded protein is CASSWEAEKTQYF.

Concerning this clonotype: A much larger clone lies one base from this, so it may be a read error. This chain uses TRBV28 with TRBJ1-1, with D unclear. The CDR3 runs to 13 residues. In germline, CDR1 is MDHEN, CDR2 SYDVKM. The CDR3 loop reads CASSLRGYTGAFF. The CDR3 nucleotides read TGTGCCAGCAGTTTGCGGGGATACACTGGAGCTTTCTTT.

This clonotype was seen ten or more times. The rearrangement links TRBV6-1 to TRBJ1-4; 10 bases align to TRBD1. Per the germline V gene, CDR1 is MNHNS and CDR2 is SASEGT. The ends lost 1 base at V and 8 bases at J; junction bases unmatched: 13. The CDR3 totals 18 residues. Here the CDR3 DNA reads TGTGCCAGCAGTGAAGTGGGACAGGGGTTCGGGTTGGAAGAAAAACTGTTTTTT. Protein product: CASSEVGQGFGLEEKLFF.

About this clonotype itself: One end of the junction does not line up with germline, which may come from a read error. V and J are TRBV6-2 or TRBV6-3 and TRBJ2-3; 13 nucleotides line up with TRBD2. CDR1 and CDR2 (germline): MNHEY, SVGEGT. CDR3 length equals 17 residues. The DNA for the CDR3 is TGTGCCGGCAGTTACCCTGGACTAGCGGGGGCCCCAGATACGCAGTATTTT. Protein sequence: CAGSYPGLAGAPDTQYF.

This clonotype was recorded at least ten times. The J gene is TRBJ1-1, the V gene TRBV29-1, with 8 bases lining up with TRBD1. V lost 3 bases to trimming and J lost 6 bases; unmatched junction nucleotides: 6. Germline V gene data show CDR1 as SQVTM and CDR2 as ANQGSEA. The CDR3 sequence is 13 residues long. CDR3 sequence: CSVEPGGASEAFF. The DNA of the CDR3 is TGCAGCGTTGAGCCAGGGGGCGCTTCTGAAGCTTTCTTT. Complete variable domain (other parts from reference TRBV29-1 and TRBJ1-1): SAVISQKPSRDICQRGTSLTIQCQVDSQVTMMFWYRQQPGQSLTLIATANQGSEATYESGFVIDKFPISRPNLTFSTLTVSNMSPEDSSIYLCSVEPGGASEAFFGQGTRLTVV.

This clonotype has at least ten counts. This CDR3 is CASSRGAFEQYF. The CDR3 DNA follows: TGTGCCAGCAGCAGGGGCGCCTTTGAGCAGTACTTC. The V call is TRBV5-4, the J call TRBJ2-7, with a tentative D call TRBD1 (5 bases). CDR1 and CDR2 (germline): SGHNT, YYREEE (reference sequence). CDR3 length equals 12 residues. Trimming took 4 bases from V and 7 from J, leaving 12 bases between them.

The genes are TRBV3-1 and TRBJ1-1; D unresolved. The CDR3 has 15 residues. CDR1 and CDR2 (germline): LGHDT, YNNKEL (reference sequence). Trimming removed 1 base from V and 2 bases from J, with 11 bases in between. The CDR3 nucleotides are TGTGCCAGCAGCCAAGGCGGTCCGGGCAACACTGAAGCTTTCTTT. This encodes CASSQGGPGNTEAFF.

The CDR3, as DNA: TGTGCCAGCAGTGAACCTTTCGAGTGGGGGTCCCCCACAGATACGCAGTATTTT. Translated: CASSEPFEWGSPTDTQYF. The chain has TRBV6-1 and TRBJ2-3, with D tentatively TRBD1 or TRBD2 (5 bases each). Germline lookup yields CDR1 MNHNS and CDR2 SASEGT. V dropped 2 bases and J dropped 2 bases, with 20 bases sitting between them. The CDR3 totals 18 residues.

This clonotype was found a few times. The chain joins TRBV4-1 to TRBJ1-6, with 7 bases that match TRBD1. From germline, CDR1 is MGHRA and CDR2 YSYEKL. The CDR3 loop spans 16 amino acids. V shed 0 bases, J shed 3 bases, and the junction held 2 bases outside the gene matches. For the CDR3, the DNA is TGCGCCAGCAGCCAAGAAAGGACAGGCTATAATTCACCCCTCCACTTT. It yields the protein CASSQERTGYNSPLHF.

Ten or more counts support this clonotype. This chain uses TRBV30 with TRBJ1-1; D unclear. Looked up from germline, CDR1 is GTSNPN and CDR2 is SVGIG (reference sequence). The CDR3 is made up of 13 amino acids. V gave up 0 bases and J gave up 1 base, with 6 bases separating them. The CDR3 bases are TGTGCCTGGAGTGTACACCGGAACACTGAAGCTTTCTTT. Translated: CAWSVHRNTEAFF.

This clonotype was observed a handful of times. The rearrangement uses TRBV3-1 and TRBJ2-7; D remains ambiguous. The CDR3 covers 16 residues. Trimming pared 0 bases from V and 5 bases from J, leaving 17 bases between. The germline CDR1 and CDR2 sequences are LGHDT and YNNKEL (reference sequence). The CDR3 DNA follows: TGTGCCAGCAGCCAAGATCGTCTATTCCCCCCGGACGAGCAGTACTTC. It specifies CASSQDRLFPPDEQYF.

In its sample, this clonotype was seen many times. The chain couples TRBV4-3 to TRBJ1-2, with 10 bases aligning to TRBD1. With V trimmed by 0 bases and J by 4 bases, 5 bases remained unmatched. This CDR3 is built from 16 residues. Germline loops: CDR1 LGHNA, CDR2 YSLEER. CDR3: CASSQDRDRGLYGYTF. Here the CDR3 DNA reads TGCGCCAGCAGCCAAGATCGAGACAGGGGGCTCTATGGCTACACCTTC.

This clonotype was seen only a few times. J is TRBJ2-1 and V is TRBV7-6; TRBD2 might be the D (5 bases). The ends were cut back, 4 bases at V and 0 bases at J, with 13 bases in the middle. Looked up from germline, CDR1 is SGHVS and CDR2 is FNYEAQ. CDR3 length equals 16 residues. The CDR3 reads CASSSGEESSYNEQFF. CDR3 nucleotides: TGTGCCAGCAGCTCCGGGGAAGAGAGCTCCTACAATGAGCAGTTCTTC.

This chain connects TRBV6-5 to TRBJ2-1; 7 nucleotides match TRBD1. V shed 2 bases and J 6 bases; nucleotides not matched to a gene: 13. Germline values: CDR1 MNHEY, CDR2 SVGAGI. The CDR3 runs to 17 residues. CDR3 sequence reads: CASSYDLRDRGGNEQFF. The CDR3 coding sequence is TGTGCCAGCAGTTACGACCTTCGGGACAGAGGGGGCAATGAGCAGTTCTTC.

The table lists this clonotype with many counts. The chain employs TRBV24-1 and TRBJ2-3; the match to TRBD2 covers 12 bases. Germline loops: CDR1 KGHDR, CDR2 SFDVKD. Trimming cost V 2 bases and J 0 bases; bases outside gene matches: 5. CDR3 size: 18 residues. In DNA, the CDR3 is TGTGCCACCAGTGATTCGACTAGCGGGGGCCTTAGCACAGATACGCAGTATTTT. As protein: CATSDSTSGGLSTDTQYF.

This clonotype was seen only a few times. The CDR3 here is CAWSQSTGELFF. The CDR3 DNA follows: TGTGCCTGGAGTCAGTCCACCGGGGAGCTGTTTTTT. This chain joins TRBV30 and TRBJ2-2, with unresolved D. CDR3 length: 12 residues. Germline V gene data show CDR1 as GTSNPN and CDR2 as SVGIG (reference sequence). V shed 2 bases and J shed 4 bases, with 5 bases lying between them. Using reference TRBV30 and TRBJ2-2 for the parts outside the CDR3, the full variable domain is SQTIHQWPATLVQPVGSPLSLECTVEGTSNPNLYWYRQAAGRGLQLLFYSVGIGQISSEVPQNLSASRPQDRQFILSSKKLLLSDSGFYLCAWSQSTGELFFGEGSRLTVL.

In the case of this clonotype: One end of the junction fails to match germline, which may point to a read error. This rearrangement joins TRBV7-6 to TRBJ2-1; D perhaps matches TRBD2 (7 bases). The CDR3 loop spans 15 amino acids. CDR1 and CDR2 from the germline V gene are SGHVS and FNYEAQ. The CDR3 loop reads CASSEGGGLQGELFF. The CDR3 DNA sequence: TGTGCCAGCAGCGAAGGGGGGGGACTACAGGGTGAGCTGTTCTTC.

Worth noting for this clonotype: A clone one base away is much larger, so this may be a read error. J is TRBJ1-4 and V is TRBV6-5, with 8 positions matching TRBD1. The junction had 10 bases not matched to a gene; V was cut back by 6 bases and J by 10 bases. The CDR3 sequence is 14 residues long. From germline, CDR1 is MNHEY and CDR2 SVGAGI. The CDR3 nucleotides are TGTGCCAGCAGACGGACAGGGCAGGGTGTAAAACTGTTTTTT. Its translation is CASRRTGQGVKLFF.

With respect to this clonotype: A much bigger clone sits one base away, suggesting this may be a read error. No conserved phenylalanine or tryptophan ends this CDR3, so it is likely a read error. The CDR3 protein is CASSQDFGGVLSYEQYS. In DNA, the CDR3 is TGCGCCAGCAGCCAAGATTTCGGCGGGGTACTCTCCTACGAGCAGTACTCC. The chain is built from TRBV4-3 and TRBJ2-7; possibly TRBD2 for D (6 bases). Trimming stripped 0 bases from V and 0 bases from J, with 15 bases between. The CDR3 is made up of 17 amino acids. In germline, CDR1 is LGHNA, CDR2 YSLEER.

The CDR3 DNA is TGTGCTAGTGGGCTGGGACAGGGGGACTACGAGCAGTACTTC. It translates to CASGLGQGDYEQYF. This chain connects TRBV12-5 to TRBJ2-7, with TRBD1 matching 11 bases. There are 14 residues in the CDR3. The V gene end was trimmed by 6 bases and the J gene end by 3 bases; junction bases not matched to a gene: 4. The V gene's germline CDR1 is LGHNT and CDR2 FRNRAP.

This clonotype was counted ten times or more. The chain uses TRBV6-5 and TRBJ2-7; D may match TRBD1 or TRBD2 (5 bases each). With 2 bases removed from V and 3 bases from J, the gap between germline ends came to 8 bases. The CDR3 runs to 13 residues. Germline V lookup: CDR1 MNHEY, CDR2 SVGAGI. In nucleotides, the CDR3 is TGTGCCAGCAGTTACGGGACGGGCTACGAGCAGTACTTC. Translation gives CASSYGTGYEQYF.

This clonotype was detected only a few times. This rearrangement joins TRBV7-9 to TRBJ2-3; 13 positions match TRBD2. Germline-derived CDR1 and CDR2 are SEHNR and FQNEAQ (reference sequence). There are 21 residues in the CDR3. V gave up 4 bases and J gave up 3 bases; unmatched junction bases: 19. CDR3: CASSSTSRGLAGDPTTDTQYF. The DNA of the CDR3 is TGTGCCAGCAGCTCCACCTCTCGAGGACTAGCGGGAGACCCTACTACAGATACGCAGTATTTT.

The sample holds many counts of this clonotype. The chain links TRBV7-6 to TRBJ2-2; 11 positions match TRBD2. This CDR3 region has 16 residues. Trimming at V came to 5 bases and at J to 5 bases, leaving 7 bases not matched to a gene. Germline CDR1 reads SGHVS; CDR2 reads FNYEAQ. CDR3 DNA: TGTGCCAGCAGCCCTACTAGCGGGAGAAGGACCGGGGAGCTGTTTTTT. Translation gives CASSPTSGRRTGELFF.

This clonotype was picked up a small number of times. The chain has TRBV5-4 and TRBJ2-4; 12 positions match TRBD2. This CDR3 spans 17 amino acids. V lost 4 bases, J lost 8 bases, and 13 bases stayed unmatched. Germline V gene data show CDR1 as SGHNT and CDR2 as YYREEE (reference sequence). The CDR3 sequence: CASSHGLAGRSADIQYF. DNA for the CDR3: TGTGCCAGCAGCCACGGACTAGCGGGACGGTCGGCGGACATTCAGTACTTC. Filled out from reference TRBV5-4 and TRBJ2-4, the complete variable domain reads ETGVTQSPTHLIKTRGQQVTLRCSSQSGHNTVSWYQQALGQGPQFIFQYYREEENGRGNFPPRFSGLQFPNYSSELNVNALELDDSALYLCASSHGLAGRSADIQYFGAGTRLSVL.

This clonotype occurred a few times. The chain uses TRBV6-5 and TRBJ1-2; 10 bases are shared with TRBD1. The CDR3 loop spans 13 amino acids. The V segment lost 7 bases and the J segment 8 bases; nucleotides outside the gene matches: 7. The germline CDR1 and CDR2 sequences are MNHEY and SVGAGI. CDR3 in amino acids: CASTPGTGEGYTF. In nucleotides, the CDR3 is TGTGCCAGCACTCCTGGGACAGGGGAAGGCTACACCTTC.

Concerning this clonotype itself: Given a much more abundant clone one base away, this may be a read error. V usage is TRBV20-1 and J usage is TRBJ2-7, with 7 bases lining up with TRBD1. Germline values: CDR1 DFQATT, CDR2 SNEGSKA (reference sequence). This CDR3 has 14 amino acids. The CDR3 DNA follows: TGCAGTACTAGGGGCTACACGACAGGGCCCGAGCAGTACTTC. Protein sequence: CSTRGYTTGPEQYF.

The table lists this clonotype with many counts. Written as DNA, the CDR3 is TGTGCCAGCGGTAACCCTAATTCACCCCTCCACTTT. Translating it yields CASGNPNSPLHF. The chain combines TRBV7-9 with TRBJ1-6; D remains ambiguous. From germline, CDR1 is SEHNR and CDR2 FQNEAQ (reference sequence). The CDR3 has 12 amino acids. V was pared by 8 bases and J by 6 bases, with 8 bases between. The full variable domain, rest sourced from reference TRBV7-9 and TRBJ1-6, is DTGVSQNPRHKITKRGQNVTFRCDPISEHNRLYWYRQTLGQGPEFLTYFQNEAQLEKSRLLSDRFSAERPKGSFSTLEIQRTEQGDSAMYLCASGNPNSPLHFGNGTRLTVT.

The chain recombines TRBV9 with TRBJ2-7; D possibly uses TRBD1 or TRBD2 (6 bases each). The V end was cut by 4 bases, the J end by 3 bases, with 11 bases between. CDR1 and CDR2 (germline): SGDLS, YYNGEE. The CDR3 consists of 13 residues. CDR3 sequence (DNA): TGTGCCAGCAGCCCAGAGGGGGGCTACGAGCAGTACTTC. Translated, it gives CASSPEGGYEQYF.

The table lists this clonotype with many counts. The chain has TRBV9 and TRBJ2-3, with 8 nucleotides matching TRBD2. This CDR3 has 16 residues. V shed 8 bases, J shed 4 bases, and the junction held 15 bases outside the gene matches. Germline V gene data show CDR1 as SGDLS and CDR2 as YYNGEE. DNA of the CDR3: TGTGCCAGTGTCCCCACCGATAGCGGGATAGCAGATACGCAGTATTTT. This sequence encodes CASVPTDSGIADTQYF.

This clonotype was detected many times. The chain links TRBV3-1 to TRBJ2-3, with D perhaps matching TRBD2 (5 bases). The CDR3 is made up of 16 amino acids. Looked up from germline, CDR1 is LGHDT and CDR2 is YNNKEL (reference sequence). V was shortened by 3 bases and J by 4 bases, with 17 bases between the two germline ends. The CDR3 coding sequence is TGTGCCAGCAGCCAGGGTAGCGAGGAGGTTGCAGATACGCAGTATTTT. Its translation is CASSQGSEEVADTQYF.